The rows below give T cell receptor beta chains drawn from one sample of a study of identical twins. TCRdb re-analysed the 5' RACE reads in MiXCR, keeping a single row per CDR3 protein. Of 250,000 to 350,000 distinct CDR3 sequences in the sample, more than 6.5% are singletons; the top ten hold approximately 2.1%. These data also featured in a second study, about yellow fever vaccine responses in identical twins.

Sequencing input: memory (CD45RO+) T cells sorted from blood. The receptors stem from a woman between 18 and 29 years old in good health. Each CDR3 is given with its conserved first and last residue. The D gene is left open where the match is weak. Rows may omit the clone size; those that give it use once, few, many or a size class.

v_gene,d_gene,abundance,j_gene,CDR3nt,CDR3aa
TRBV2,.,many,TRBJ1-1,TGTGCCAGCACCCCATGGGTGAACACTGAAGCTTTCTTT,CASTPWVNTEAFF
TRBV7-8,TRBD1,.,TRBJ2-2,TGTGCCAGCAGCCGGGACAGGGTTAAGAACACCGGGGAGCTGTTTTTT,CASSRDRVKNTGELFF
TRBV27,TRBD1,.,TRBJ2-5,TGTGCCAGCAGCCCCCTCGGGACAGCTCAAGAGACCCAGTACTTC,CASSPLGTAQETQYF
TRBV5-6,.,many,TRBJ1-2,TGTGCCAGCAGCTCAGGGTTTGACTATGGCTACACCTTC,CASSSGFDYGYTF
TRBV6-1,TRBD1,.,TRBJ1-2,TGTGCCAGCAGTGAATTACAGGGGGCACGCTATGGCTACACCTTC,CASSELQGARYGYTF
TRBV2,.,few,TRBJ2-1,TGTGCCAGCAGTGAAGCGGGGGAGCAGTTCTTC,CASSEAGEQFF
TRBV5-1,TRBD2,many,TRBJ2-1,TGCGCCAGCAGGTCCGGGACTAGCGGGAGTTACGAGCAGTTCTTC,CASRSGTSGSYEQFF
TRBV7-3,TRBD2,.,TRBJ2-1,TGTGCCAGCAGCTGGACTAGTTACGGTAATGAGCAGTTCTTC,CASSWTSYGNEQFF
TRBV4-1,.,.,TRBJ1-3,TGCGCCAGCAGTACCAGCCCAGGAAACACCATATATTTT,CASSTSPGNTIYF
TRBV7-9,TRBD2,few,TRBJ2-5,TGTGCCAGCAGCTCCGGGCGGGGGGTCTTGACCCAGTACTTC,CASSSGRGVLTQYF
TRBV2,TRBD1,many,TRBJ1-5,TGTGCCAGCAGGGGACAGGCGAATCAGCCCCAGCATTTT,CASRGQANQPQHF
TRBV7-9,.,.,TRBJ1-4,TGTGCCAGCAGCTCGCAGGGGACTAATGAAAAACTGTTTTTT,CASSSQGTNEKLFF
TRBV7-6,.,few,TRBJ2-5,TGTGCCAGCAGCTTAGCAGGGATGTTGGGCTCGACCCAGTACTTC,CASSLAGMLGSTQYF
TRBV7-2,.,few,TRBJ2-1,TGTGCCAGCAGCTTATGGGGAGCGGTGAGCTCCTACAATGAGCAGTTCTTC,CASSLWGAVSSYNEQFF
TRBV7-8,.,many,TRBJ1-1,TGTGCCAGCAGCTTAGCCTACAGGGACACTGAAGCTTTCTTT,CASSLAYRDTEAFF
TRBV6-1,.,many,TRBJ1-1,TGTGCCAGCAGGGTAGCCAGAAGTAACACTGAAGCTTTCTTT,CASRVARSNTEAFF
TRBV6-1,.,many,TRBJ1-2,TGTGCCAGCAGCCCAGAGATCAGCTATGGCTACACCTTC,CASSPEISYGYTF
TRBV29-1,.,many,TRBJ2-7,TGCAGCGTTGAGGTGAGCTCCTACGAGCAGTACTTC,CSVEVSSYEQYF
TRBV6-5,.,.,TRBJ2-2,TGTGCCAGCAGTCACCCAGGACAGATTTTGGAGCTGTTTTTT,CASSHPGQILELFF
TRBV29-1,.,few,TRBJ2-1,TGCAGCGTTTGGATCGGATTTTCCTACAATGAGCAGTTCTTC,CSVWIGFSYNEQFF
TRBV29-1,.,many,TRBJ2-7,TGCAGCGTTGAGGCGAGGAGGTACGAGCAGTACTTC,CSVEARRYEQYF
TRBV20-1,TRBD2,many,TRBJ2-1,TGCAGTGCTCACAGCGGGAGAGGTAATGAGCAGTTCTTC,CSAHSGRGNEQFF
TRBV28,.,.,TRBJ2-1,TGTGCCAGCAGTTTGGGGCTAGGGGTTGGAGACAATGAGCAGTTCTTC,CASSLGLGVGDNEQFF
TRBV4-2,TRBD2,many,TRBJ2-2,TGTGCCAGCAGCCGGAGCGGGGGAGACACCGGGGAGCTGTTTTTT,CASSRSGGDTGELFF
TRBV28,.,many,TRBJ1-6,TGTGCCAGCAGTTTACGGGGGGAATCACCCCTCCACTTT,CASSLRGESPLHF
TRBV7-3,TRBD2,many,TRBJ2-1,TGTGCCAGCAGCCCTAGCGGGAACAATGAGCAGTTCTTC,CASSPSGNNEQFF
TRBV12-3/TRBV12-4,TRBD2,few,TRBJ2-2,TGTGCCAGCAGCACGAGCGGGATAGTTCAGTTTAAAAACACCGGGGAGCTGTTTTTT,CASSTSGIVQFKNTGELFF
TRBV5-1,.,.,TRBJ2-2,TGCGCCAGCAGCCGATGGACAGCAACGAACACCGGGGAGCTGTTTTTT,CASSRWTATNTGELFF
TRBV7-6,.,many,TRBJ1-5,TGTGCCAGCAGCCCCGAGTTGGGGGTTGAGCCCCAGCATTTT,CASSPELGVEPQHF
TRBV5-1,.,few,TRBJ1-3,TGCGCCAGCAGTCGGGACTCCTCTTCTGGAAACACCATATATTTT,CASSRDSSSGNTIYF
TRBV6-1,TRBD1,.,TRBJ2-5,TGTGCCAGCAAAATTAGGACAGGGGTTTGGGAGACCCAGTACTTC,CASKIRTGVWETQYF
TRBV15,TRBD1,few,TRBJ1-2,TGTGCCACCAGCAGAGATCTGCCCGGGACAGGGGGCGACTATGGCTACACCTTC,CATSRDLPGTGGDYGYTF
TRBV10-1,.,.,TRBJ2-4,TGCGCCAGCAGTGAAGGGGGGGGGATAGCCAAAAACATTCAGTACTTC,CASSEGGGIAKNIQYF
TRBV12-3/TRBV12-4,TRBD1,few,TRBJ1-5,TGTGCCAGCAGGAAGGGGACAGGTTGGCGTCAGCCCCAGCATTTT,CASRKGTGWRQPQHF
TRBV12-3/TRBV12-4,TRBD2,few,TRBJ2-2,TGTGCCAGCAGGTTTGCACGCCCTAGCGGGACTTCGGGCACCGGGGAGCTGTTTTTT,CASRFARPSGTSGTGELFF
TRBV18,TRBD1,.,TRBJ1-1,TGTGCCAGCTTCACAGGGGGTAGCACTGAAGCTTTCTTT,CASFTGGSTEAFF
TRBV20-1,.,few,TRBJ2-1,TGCAGTGCTCCCAGGGCCAACAATGAGCAGTTCTTC,CSAPRANNEQFF
TRBV20-1,TRBD2,few,TRBJ2-1,TGCAGTGCTACGGCCACTAGCGACGTGCAGTTCTTC,CSATATSDVQFF
TRBV12-3/TRBV12-4,.,.,TRBJ2-1,TGTGCCAGCAGTTTAGTAGGGAGCCCCTACAATGAGCAGTTCTTC,CASSLVGSPYNEQFF
TRBV7-3,.,many,TRBJ2-7,TGTGCCAGCAGCTTAGGCCCGGCGAACACCTACGAGCAGTACTTC,CASSLGPANTYEQYF
TRBV5-1,TRBD1,few,TRBJ2-5,TGCGCCAGCAGCTCCGGGGACAGGGAGATGGAGACCCAGTACTTC,CASSSGDREMETQYF
TRBV18,TRBD1,few,TRBJ1-1,TGTGCCAGCTCACCCACCGACAGGGTAGAGACTGAAGCTTTCTTT,CASSPTDRVETEAFF